The 20 T cell receptor beta chains given below trace back to one sample, sequenced in a study of T-cell memory formation after mild COVID-19 (dated by TCRdb to about 2021). The library was generated by 5' RACE. These reads were obtained on an Illumina NovaSeq 6000. Clones were called with MiXCR by TCRdb after fastp trimmed the public reads at Q25, and only in-frame beta chains were retained. One record per CDR3 amino acid sequence lists the most common genes and DNA. The sample includes around 220,000 distinct CDR3 sequences, with roughly 15% observed a single time. Of the sample, 3.5% to 4% falls within the top ten clones. The sequencing input was PBMCs or a T cell subset sorted from them (not recorded which). The receptors were gathered from a man in his late teens or twenties who had mild COVID-19 (a few samples of this study predate the infection). The sample titles of this study are shuffled in the database, so cell type and time point are left out; the donor was told from shared clones.

This clonotype was detected only a few times. The chain links TRBV6-5 to TRBJ2-3, with D unresolved. V was clipped by 0 bases and J by 4 bases, with 14 bases between them. CDR3 length: 16 residues. The germline V gene encodes CDR1 MNHEY and CDR2 SVGAGI. The CDR3 spells CASSYSGLPSPDTQYF. DNA of the CDR3: TGTGCCAGCAGTTACTCAGGGCTCCCAAGCCCAGATACGCAGTATTTT.

This clonotype has just a few counts. The V and J genes are TRBV20-1 and TRBJ1-2; 7 nucleotides match TRBD1. The V segment lost 6 bases and the J segment 6 bases; nucleotides outside the gene matches: 19. The CDR3 loop spans 16 amino acids. Per the germline V gene, CDR1 is DFQATT and CDR2 is SNEGSKA (reference sequence). The CDR3 DNA follows: TGCAGTGCGGACCGGACAGGAGGAGTAGGGTGGGATGGCTACACCTTC. It yields the protein CSADRTGGVGWDGYTF.

V is TRBV10-2 and J is TRBJ2-7; the D call may be TRBD1 or TRBD2 (6 bases each). Germline CDR1 WSHSY, CDR2 SAAADI. The CDR3 is 15 amino acids. V gave up 3 bases and J gave up 1 base, with 13 bases separating them. The CDR3 sequence is CASSEGGGVSYEQYF. The CDR3 nucleotides read TGCGCCAGCAGTGAAGGAGGGGGAGTATCCTACGAGCAGTACTTC.

This clonotype was picked up many times. The rearrangement uses TRBV7-2 and TRBJ2-4; 8 nucleotides agree with TRBD1. There are 16 residues in the CDR3. The V segment lost 6 bases and the J segment 6 bases; nucleotides outside the gene matches: 13. The germline CDR1 and CDR2 sequences are SGHTA and FQGNSA. CDR3 coding DNA: TGTGCCAGCAGTCGCCCCAGGGGGCCTTGGAGAAACATTCAGTACTTC. This encodes CASSRPRGPWRNIQYF.

The genes are TRBV24-1 and TRBJ2-1, with a tentative D call TRBD2 (6 bases). This CDR3 is built from 18 residues. CDR1 and CDR2 (germline): KGHDR, SFDVKD. The germline V and J ends were trimmed by 4 bases and 0 bases, with 18 bases remaining between them. The CDR3 bases are TGTGCCACCAGTGAGAGCCCCCCTAGGAGGGCCTCCTACAATGAGCAGTTCTTC. This codes for CATSESPPRRASYNEQFF.

This chain joins TRBV5-1 and TRBJ1-1; D ambiguous. Looked up from germline, CDR1 is SGHRS and CDR2 is YFSETQ. The CDR3 is 13 residues long. Trimming left V 4 bases short and J 7 bases short, with 14 bases between. The CDR3 coding sequence is TGCGCCAGCAGCCTCCCTTCGGACGGTGAAGCTTTCTTT. Encoded protein: CASSLPSDGEAFF. Full variable domain (missing parts from reference TRBV5-1 and TRBJ1-1): KAGVTQTPRYLIKTRGQQVTLSCSPISGHRSVSWYQQTPGQGLQFLFEYFSETQRNKGNFPGRFSGRQFSNSRSEMNVSTLELGDSALYLCASSLPSDGEAFFGQGTRLTVV.

The chain is built from TRBV3-1 and TRBJ2-7, with D maybe TRBD2 (6 bases). CDR1 and CDR2 from the germline V gene are LGHDT and YNNKEL (reference sequence). The V gene lost 6 bases and the J gene lost 7 bases, with 19 bases spanning the gap. This CDR3 region has 14 residues. CDR3 sequence: CASRGAPAGREQYF. CDR3 sequence (DNA): TGTGCCAGCAGAGGGGCGCCCGCGGGGAGAGAGCAGTACTTC.

This clonotype occurred a few times. The chain is built from TRBV9 and TRBJ2-7, with unresolved D. This CDR3 comprises 15 residues. Trimming took 0 bases from V and 1 from J, leaving 11 bases between them. CDR1 is SGDLS, CDR2 YYNGEE, per germline. The CDR3 DNA reads as TGTGCCAGCAGCGTAGGATCTCTAAATTCCTACGAGCAGTACTTC. Translation: CASSVGSLNSYEQYF.

The table lists this clonotype with a count of one. This chain uses TRBV27 with TRBJ2-2, with a possible D match to TRBD1 (6 bases). The V and J ends lost 7 bases and 1 base respectively, with 16 bases between them. The CDR3 sequence is 16 residues long. In germline, CDR1 is MNHEY, CDR2 SMNVEV (reference sequence). CDR3 DNA sequence: TGTGCCAGCACCGCTACAGGGACCCAGAACACCGGGGAGCTGTTTTTT. The encoded protein is CASTATGTQNTGELFF.

This clonotype was seen at least ten times. The V and J genes are TRBV12-3 or TRBV12-4 and TRBJ1-2; maybe TRBD1 (6 bases). The CDR3 runs 15 residues. Deletions cut 6 bases from V and 1 base from J, with 15 bases between. The CDR3 loop is CASSSRGAHNYGYTF. The DNA for the CDR3 is TGTGCCAGCAGCAGTCGGGGGGCGCATAACTATGGCTACACCTTC.

This clonotype was found a few times. This sequence joins TRBV12-3 or TRBV12-4 and TRBJ2-3; a weak D match, TRBD2 (6 bases). The CDR3 spans 16 residues. Between the trimmed V and J ends, which lost 3 bases and 1 base, there was a span of 14 bases. The CDR3 spells CASSFGSLRGTDTQYF. CDR3 sequence (DNA): TGTGCCAGCAGTTTCGGGAGCTTGCGAGGCACAGATACGCAGTATTTT.

This clonotype was seen only a few times. The genes are TRBV27 and TRBJ1-5; no reliable D call. Germline lookup yields CDR1 MNHEY and CDR2 SMNVEV (reference sequence). CDR3 size: 15 residues. V shed 0 bases and J shed 2 bases, with 8 bases lying between them. This CDR3 reads CASSLSRQGNQPQHF. The CDR3 coding sequence is TGTGCCAGCAGTTTATCCCGTCAGGGCAATCAGCCCCAGCATTTT.

The chain is built from TRBV7-2 and TRBJ2-2, with D possibly matching TRBD1 (6 bases). The V and J ends lost 6 bases and 1 base respectively, with 9 bases between them. The CDR3 sequence is 14 residues long. Germline V CDR1 and CDR2: SGHTA, FQGNSA. The CDR3 here is CASRDRLNTGELFF. CDR3 in DNA: TGTGCCAGCAGGGACAGACTGAACACCGGGGAGCTGTTTTTT.

This clonotype has more than one count but fewer than ten. The chain has TRBV24-1 and TRBJ2-1, with D possibly matching TRBD1 (6 bases). Germline lookup yields CDR1 KGHDR and CDR2 SFDVKD. The CDR3 is made up of 13 amino acids. The V end was cut by 4 bases, the J end by 10 bases, with 13 bases between. CDR3 sequence (DNA): TGTGCCACCAGTGACTTAGGGGGTGGGGAGCAGTTCTTC. The encoded protein is CATSDLGGGEQFF.

This clonotype has at least ten counts. This chain connects TRBV5-1 to TRBJ2-2; 11 positions match TRBD1. In germline, CDR1 is SGHRS, CDR2 YFSETQ. V dropped 4 bases and J dropped 4; count of bases not matched to a gene: 15. The CDR3 totals 19 residues. CDR3 residues: CASSPNPDRGLGGTGELFF. CDR3 coding DNA: TGCGCCAGCAGCCCTAACCCGGACAGGGGGCTAGGCGGCACCGGGGAGCTGTTTTTT.

This clonotype occurred a few times. This chain joins TRBV6-5 and TRBJ2-2, with D maybe TRBD2 (5 bases). The ends were cut back, 5 bases at V and 4 bases at J, with 11 bases in the middle. Germline CDR1 MNHEY, CDR2 SVGAGI. The CDR3 runs to 14 residues. CDR3 coding DNA: TGTGCCAGCAGTCCTAGCTATAGCACCGGGGAGCTGTTTTTT. Protein product: CASSPSYSTGELFF.

The rearrangement links TRBV15 to TRBJ2-4; D gene unclear. V was pared by 3 bases and J by 0 bases, with 12 bases between. CDR1 and CDR2 (germline): LNHNV, YYDKDF (reference sequence). This CDR3 region has 16 residues. For the CDR3, the DNA is TGTGCCACCAGCAGTCTACAGAATCTAGCCAAAAACATTCAGTACTTC. This codes for CATSSLQNLAKNIQYF.

In its sample, this clonotype was seen a few times. The J gene is TRBJ2-1, the V gene TRBV7-6; 8 bases agree with TRBD2. CDR3 length: 15 amino acids. Germline V gene data show CDR1 as SGHVS and CDR2 as FNYEAQ. With V trimmed by 6 bases and J by 5 bases, 9 bases remained unmatched. The CDR3 sequence is CASSSRRGAHNEQFF. The CDR3 DNA follows: TGTGCCAGCAGTTCAAGGCGGGGGGCACACAATGAGCAGTTCTTC.

This clonotype was detected once. CDR3 sequence: CSARLGGGYEQYF. In DNA, the CDR3 is TGCAGTGCTAGGCTGGGGGGAGGGTACGAGCAGTACTTC. This chain joins TRBV20-1 and TRBJ2-7; the match to TRBD2 covers 7 bases. CDR1 DFQATT and CDR2 SNEGSKA come from the germline V gene (reference sequence). The CDR3 is 13 residues long. V trimming: 3 bases; J trimming: 4 bases; junction bases outside the gene matches: 6.

In this sample, this clonotype turned up a few times. In DNA form, the CDR3 reads TGTGCCAGCAGTTACTCCCCGTGGGGGCGGAGGTCCTACGAGCAGTACTTC. It specifies CASSYSPWGRRSYEQYF. The rearrangement uses TRBV6-2 or TRBV6-3 and TRBJ2-7; tentatively, D is TRBD1 (6 bases). The germline CDR1 and CDR2 sequences are MNHEY and SVGEGT. The CDR3 extends over 17 amino acids. V lost 0 bases, J lost 1 base, and 16 bases lay in between.